These 26 T cell receptor beta chains share one sample of origin, sequenced in a study of T cell responses to AZD1222 COVID-19 vaccine. Produced via immunoSEQ multiplex PCR; TCRdb's table is partial and in-frame only. The sample lists about 140,000 clones; just under 95% were seen once. The sample was peripheral blood, taken 28 days after the second AZD1222 dose. The source of these receptors is an adult who received the AZD1222 COVID-19 vaccine.

The chain combines TRBV5-6 with TRBJ1-1, with no clear D. Trimming left V 2 bases short and J 0 bases short, with 5 bases between. CDR1 and CDR2 from the germline V gene are SGHDT and YYEEEE. CDR3 length: 13 amino acids. The CDR3 sequence: CASSLQLNTEAFF. The CDR3 bases are TGTGCCAGCAGCTTACAGTTGAACACTGAAGCTTTCTTT.

The V and J genes are TRBV5-5 and TRBJ1-1; 9 bases agree with TRBD1. V trimming: 4 bases; J trimming: 1 base; junction bases outside the gene matches: 14. Germline values: CDR1 SGHKS, CDR2 YYEKEE (reference sequence). The CDR3 has 18 residues. CDR3 sequence (DNA): TGTGCCAGCAGCCAACAGGGGGCGAGGACGACCACGAACACTGAAGCTTTCTTT. Protein: CASSQQGARTTTNTEAFF.

This chain links TRBV19 with TRBJ1-2; the D is unclear. In germline, CDR1 is LNHDA, CDR2 SQIVND (reference sequence). CDR3 length equals 15 residues. With 6 bases removed from V and 0 bases from J, the gap between germline ends came to 14 bases. The CDR3 DNA reads as TGTGCCAGTAGCAACCGGGTCTCGCCTAACTATGGCTACACCTTC. It is translated as CASSNRVSPNYGYTF.

CDR3 sequence: CASSRAAAVGNTIYF. CDR3 DNA sequence: TGTGCCAGCAGCCGCGCGGCAGCTGTTGGAAACACCATATATTTT. V usage is TRBV7-2 and J usage is TRBJ1-3, with no clear D. Per the germline V gene, CDR1 is SGHTA and CDR2 is FQGNSA. Deletions cut 5 bases from V and 3 bases from J, with 14 bases between. CDR3 length equals 15 residues.

The gene calls are TRBV5-6 and TRBJ2-6, with D maybe TRBD2 (6 bases). Germline CDR1 reads SGHDT; CDR2 reads YYEEEE. The CDR3 has 16 residues. The V gene lost 1 base and the J gene lost 3 bases, with 11 bases spanning the gap. CDR3 in amino acids: CASSLPLGGGANVLTF. The CDR3 DNA follows: TGTGCCAGCAGCTTGCCCCTCGGGGGTGGGGCCAACGTCCTGACTTTC.

V gene TRBV24-1 combines with J gene TRBJ2-3; D unresolved. CDR3 size: 14 residues. Germline assignment: CDR1 KGHDR and CDR2 SFDVKD. Trimming stripped 6 bases from V and 4 bases from J, with 13 bases between. CDR3 residues: CATSPGNPPDTQYF. CDR3 DNA: TGTGCCACCAGTCCTGGGAATCCCCCAGATACGCAGTATTTT.

The chain recombines TRBV4-1 with TRBJ1-5; no firm D call. The CDR3 spans 12 residues. Trimming took off 1 base at V and 9 bases at J, with 7 bases between the two ends. Germline CDR1 is MGHRA and CDR2 is YSYEKL. The CDR3 protein is CASSQVPGPQHF. In nucleotides, the CDR3 is TGCGCCAGCAGCCAAGTGCCAGGGCCCCAGCATTTT.

The genes are TRBV5-1 and TRBJ2-1; 7 bases align to TRBD2. CDR3 length: 13 residues. The germline V gene has CDR1 SGHRS and CDR2 YFSETQ. Trimming took 5 bases from V and 9 from J; bases not matched to a gene: 8. This CDR3 reads CASRGLVESEQFF. Here the CDR3 DNA reads TGCGCCAGCAGAGGACTAGTTGAGAGTGAGCAGTTCTTC.

The V and J genes are TRBV5-1 and TRBJ1-1; D not certain. Between the trimmed V and J ends, which lost 0 bases and 5 bases, there was a span of 11 bases. This CDR3 contains 14 residues. Germline CDR1 SGHRS, CDR2 YFSETQ. The CDR3 loop reads CASSLGQVGTEAFF. CDR3 DNA sequence: TGCGCCAGCAGCTTGGGGCAGGTTGGAACTGAAGCTTTCTTT.

This chain connects TRBV7-9 to TRBJ1-1, with D maybe TRBD1 (6 bases). The CDR3 covers 13 residues. With 5 bases removed from V and 3 bases from J, the gap between germline ends came to 10 bases. Germline V lookup: CDR1 SEHNR, CDR2 FQNEAQ (reference sequence). The CDR3 sequence is CASSAQGDTEAFF. CDR3 in DNA: TGTGCCAGCAGCGCACAGGGCGACACTGAAGCTTTCTTT.

The chain uses TRBV4-1 and TRBJ1-2, with TRBD1 as a possible D gene (6 bases). The CDR3 covers 17 residues. Germline CDR1 is MGHRA and CDR2 is YSYEKL. V shed 4 bases and J shed 1 base, with 19 bases lying between them. This CDR3 is CASSRRAGGPDNYGYTF. The CDR3 DNA reads as TGCGCCAGCAGCCGAAGGGCGGGGGGGCCGGATAACTATGGCTACACCTTC.

This clone was detected once. The rearrangement joins TRBV5-1 to TRBJ2-3; 11 bases map to TRBD2. This CDR3 contains 18 residues. CDR1 is SGHRS and CDR2 is YFSETQ in the germline V gene. The V and J ends lost 4 bases and 2 bases, in that order; junction bases with no gene match: 12. CDR3 DNA: TGCGCCAGCAGCCCCGACAACATAGCGGGGGGGAACACAGATACGCAGTATTTT. It specifies CASSPDNIAGGNTDTQYF.

The gene calls are TRBV24-1 and TRBJ2-1; 13 bases line up with TRBD2. Trimming removed 9 bases from V and 0 bases from J; junction bases left unmatched: 10. The CDR3 has 18 residues. From germline, CDR1 is KGHDR and CDR2 SFDVKD. The CDR3, as DNA: TGTGCCACCGGAGGGACTAGCGGGGCTTATAGCTCCTACAATGAGCAGTTCTTC. This encodes CATGGTSGAYSSYNEQFF.

The chain couples TRBV10-3 to TRBJ1-1, with TRBD1 matching over 11 bases. CDR1 is ENHRY and CDR2 is SYGVKD in the germline V gene. This CDR3 spans 14 amino acids. V trimming: 10 bases; J trimming: 4 bases; junction bases outside the gene matches: 8. CDR3 amino acids: CATGQGARVTEAFF. The CDR3 DNA follows: TGTGCCACCGGACAGGGGGCTCGGGTCACTGAAGCTTTCTTT.

The V gene is TRBV4-3, the J gene TRBJ1-4; D is ambiguous. Germline lookup yields CDR1 LGHNA and CDR2 YSLEER. With 4 bases removed from V and 10 bases from J, the gap between germline ends came to 19 bases. The CDR3 loop spans 15 amino acids. CDR3 nucleotide sequence: TGCGCCAGCAGCCCAAAAGAGGGTAGGCCGGGAAAACTGTTTTTT. Its protein is CASSPKEGRPGKLFF.

This chain uses TRBV27 with TRBJ1-2; 9 nucleotides agree with TRBD1. The CDR3 consists of 17 residues. Germline loops: CDR1 MNHEY, CDR2 SMNVEV (reference sequence). J gave up 7 bases and V 5 bases, and 17 bases lay outside the gene matches. Here the CDR3 reads CASSLRPFTTGGPGYTF. DNA for the CDR3: TGTGCCAGCAGTCTCCGCCCGTTCACGACAGGGGGTCCTGGCTACACCTTC.

The J gene is TRBJ1-4, the V gene TRBV2; D might be TRBD1 (5 bases). Trimming left V 6 bases short and J 2 bases short, with 10 bases between. The CDR3 has 14 residues. CDR1 is SNHLY and CDR2 is FYNNEI in the germline V gene. The CDR3 reads CASRGGLTNEKLFF. The CDR3 coding sequence is TGTGCCAGCAGGGGGGGGTTGACTAATGAAAAACTGTTTTTT.

This chain links TRBV4-3 with TRBJ2-1, with D hard to call. The V gene lost 0 bases and the J gene lost 2 bases, with 14 bases spanning the gap. The CDR3 runs to 17 residues. Germline loops: CDR1 LGHNA, CDR2 YSLEER. This CDR3 is CASSQDLGSPPYNEQFF. The CDR3 region has the DNA TGCGCCAGCAGCCAAGATTTGGGCAGCCCTCCCTACAATGAGCAGTTCTTC.

The chain joins TRBV6-1 to TRBJ1-1, with 7 nucleotides matching TRBD1. Germline loops: CDR1 MNHNS, CDR2 SASEGT. J gave up 4 bases and V 2 bases, and 4 bases lay outside the gene matches. The CDR3 has 14 amino acids. The CDR3 here is CASSEPAGGTEAFF. The CDR3 nucleotides are TGTGCCAGCAGTGAACCCGCAGGGGGCACTGAAGCTTTCTTT.

The chain joins TRBV19 to TRBJ2-7, with no clear D. Between the trimmed V and J ends, which lost 9 bases and 3 bases, there was a span of 9 bases. The CDR3 has 11 amino acids. In germline, CDR1 is LNHDA, CDR2 SQIVND (reference sequence). CDR3 nucleotide sequence: TGTGCCAGCGGAGACCTCTACGAGCAGTACTTC. Its protein product is CASGDLYEQYF.

The V call is TRBV10-3, the J call TRBJ2-7; no firm D call. The CDR3 loop spans 12 amino acids. Germline V gives CDR1 ENHRY, CDR2 SYGVKD. The V and J ends lost 3 bases and 3 bases respectively, with 6 bases between them. The CDR3 loop reads CAISEQIYEQYF. CDR3 bases: TGTGCCATCAGTGAACAGATCTACGAGCAGTACTTC.

The genes are TRBV6-5 and TRBJ2-7; D gene ambiguous. Germline CDR1 MNHEY, CDR2 SVGAGI. Trimming removed 5 bases at V and 3 bases at J, with 5 bases between. The CDR3 is 11 amino acids. As DNA, the CDR3 is TGTGCCAGCAGTAAGGACTACGAGCAGTACTTC. Translation: CASSKDYEQYF.

The gene calls are TRBV19 and TRBJ2-1; no reliable D call. The V end lost 6 bases, the J end lost 2 bases, and 8 bases lay between the germline ends. CDR3 length: 13 residues. From germline, CDR1 is LNHDA and CDR2 SQIVND (reference sequence). This chain's CDR3 is CASRTSPYNEQFF. The CDR3 region has the DNA TGTGCCAGTAGGACCAGCCCCTACAATGAGCAGTTCTTC.

CDR3 residues: CASSPRTNQPQHF. In DNA form, the CDR3 reads TGTGCCAGCAGTCCCAGAACCAATCAGCCCCAGCATTTT. The gene calls are TRBV12-3 or TRBV12-4 and TRBJ1-5; unclear D gene. The CDR3 sequence is 13 residues long. V lost 5 bases and J 3 bases, leaving 8 bases between the germline ends.

The chain recombines TRBV6-2 or TRBV6-3 with TRBJ1-2; D may be TRBD1 (5 bases). The CDR3 spans 13 residues. The V gene's germline CDR1 is MNHEY and CDR2 SVGEGT. V lost 5 bases and J lost 8, with 15 bases in between. DNA for the CDR3: TGTGCCAGCAGTCACCGGGACGGTCTGGGCTACACCTTC. Protein product: CASSHRDGLGYTF.

The chain links TRBV4-2 to TRBJ2-4, with TRBD1 matching 8 bases. V dropped 1 base and J dropped 8; count of bases not matched to a gene: 10. This CDR3 spans 16 amino acids. CDR1 and CDR2 from the germline V gene are LGHNA and YNFKEQ. CDR3 in DNA: TGTGCCAGCAGCCAAGGGTGGACAGGGATGGGAGACATTCAGTACTTC. This codes for CASSQGWTGMGDIQYF.